This passage covers 29 T cell receptor beta chains from one sample sequenced in a study of blood T cell repertoires in COVID-19. Produced via immunoSEQ multiplex PCR; TCRdb's table is partial and in-frame only. The sample has about 230,000 clones; around 84% are singletons. Sequenced material: peripheral blood. The receptor set was obtained from a man aged 50 or older with COVID-19, enrolled during active disease.

J is TRBJ2-5 and V is TRBV10-3; D is ambiguous. CDR1 ENHRY and CDR2 SYGVKD come from the germline V gene. Trimming took 2 bases from V and 2 from J, leaving 6 bases between them. The CDR3 loop spans 13 amino acids. CDR3 nucleotides: TGTGCCATCAGTGAGGTCCGGCAAGAGACCCAGTACTTC. Translated, it gives CAISEVRQETQYF.

The chain recombines TRBV5-4 with TRBJ2-7; D not resolved. The V end was cut by 0 bases, the J end by 0 bases, with 7 bases between. The germline V gene encodes CDR1 SGHNT and CDR2 YYREEE (reference sequence). This CDR3 spans 14 amino acids. CDR3 in amino acids: CASSLAQDSYEQYF. CDR3 bases: TGTGCCAGCAGCTTGGCGCAGGACTCCTACGAGCAGTACTTC.

CDR3 protein: CASSQVWRGLSTGELFF. CDR3 DNA sequence: TGCGCCAGCAGCCAAGTTTGGAGGGGGCTGAGCACCGGGGAGCTGTTTTTT. The gene calls are TRBV4-1 and TRBJ2-2; D may be TRBD1 (7 bases). The CDR3 spans 17 residues. Germline V lookup: CDR1 MGHRA, CDR2 YSYEKL. V was pared by 1 base and J by 4 bases, with 16 bases between.

This chain connects TRBV11-2 to TRBJ2-5; D unresolved. The CDR3 loop spans 15 amino acids. Between the trimmed V and J ends, which lost 2 bases and 2 bases, there was a span of 12 bases. CDR1 and CDR2 (germline): SGHAT, FQNNGV. This chain's CDR3 is CASSLNVGSQETQYF. CDR3 sequence (DNA): TGTGCCAGCAGCTTAAATGTGGGCAGTCAAGAGACCCAGTACTTC.

The genes are TRBV6-5 and TRBJ1-1; 7 bases fit TRBD1. Trimming took 0 bases from V and 0 from J; bases not matched to a gene: 4. Germline loops: CDR1 MNHEY, CDR2 SVGAGI. CDR3 length: 16 amino acids. DNA of the CDR3: TGTGCCAGCAGTTACTCGACAGGGCGACTGAACACTGAAGCTTTCTTT. It encodes CASSYSTGRLNTEAFF.

The chain links TRBV12-3 or TRBV12-4 to TRBJ1-3; D is undetermined. This CDR3 is built from 13 residues. V dropped 5 bases and J dropped 0 bases, with 5 bases sitting between them. This CDR3 is CASSPSSGNTIYF. CDR3 nucleotides: TGTGCCAGCAGTCCGAGCTCTGGAAACACCATATATTTT.

Details on this clone: This sample also contains other DNA sequences that code for the same CDR3. This chain uses TRBV18 with TRBJ2-1; TRBD2 might be the D (6 bases). Germline V lookup: CDR1 KGHSH, CDR2 LQKENI. V lost 3 bases, J lost 0 bases, and 6 bases lay in between. CDR3 length equals 14 residues. CDR3 sequence reads: CASSPRGSYNEQFF. The CDR3 bases are TGTGCCAGCTCACCGCGGGGCTCCTACAATGAGCAGTTCTTC.

V usage is TRBV3-1 (or the pseudogene TRBV3-2) and J usage is TRBJ2-7; 9 positions match TRBD1. V dropped 4 bases and J dropped 0; count of bases not matched to a gene: 4. This CDR3 is built from 15 residues. Germline V gene data show CDR1 as LGHDT and CDR2 as YNNKEL (reference sequence). CDR3 nucleotide sequence: TGTGCCAGCAGCCCAGGGACAGGGCTCTCCTACGAGCAGTACTTC. It translates to CASSPGTGLSYEQYF.

The chain joins TRBV10-1 to TRBJ2-7, with 8 bases fitting TRBD2. CDR1 and CDR2 from the germline V gene are WNHNN and SYGVQD (reference sequence). J gave up 3 bases and V 3 bases, and 7 bases lay outside the gene matches. CDR3 length: 15 amino acids. CDR3 loop: CASSDRAGEGYEQYF. CDR3 DNA: TGCGCCAGCAGTGACCGAGCGGGAGAAGGCTACGAGCAGTACTTC.

J is TRBJ2-7 and V is TRBV30; maybe TRBD2 (6 bases). Trimming took off 2 bases at V and 0 bases at J, with 26 bases between the two ends. Per the germline V gene, CDR1 is GTSNPN and CDR2 is SVGIG (reference sequence). The CDR3 consists of 19 residues. CDR3 loop: CAWSREFFTGTPDSYEQYF. CDR3 bases: TGTGCCTGGAGTCGAGAATTCTTTACCGGGACTCCCGACTCCTACGAGCAGTACTTC.

This clone was seen only once. V usage is TRBV6-1 and J usage is TRBJ1-1, with D tentatively TRBD1 (5 bases). V was clipped by 3 bases and J by 2 bases, with 10 bases between them. Germline-derived CDR1 and CDR2 are MNHNS and SASEGT. The CDR3 length is 14 residues. DNA for the CDR3: TGTGCCAGCAGTGATAAAGGGGTCAACACTGAAGCTTTCTTT. It is translated as CASSDKGVNTEAFF.

Only one count was recorded for this clone. The chain uses TRBV2 and TRBJ2-3; D unclear. V lost 8 bases and J 5 bases, leaving 8 bases between the germline ends. The germline gives CDR1 SNHLY, CDR2 FYNNEI. There are 11 residues in the CDR3. The CDR3 loop is CASAPRDTQYF. CDR3 in DNA: TGTGCCAGCGCGCCGAGAGATACGCAGTATTTT.

The CDR3 is CASSFMVGGQGWGTEAFF. Here the CDR3 DNA reads TGCGCCAGCAGCTTTATGGTTGGGGGACAGGGTTGGGGCACTGAAGCTTTCTTT. The chain links TRBV5-1 to TRBJ1-1; 9 nucleotides align to TRBD1. The CDR3 loop spans 18 amino acids. With V trimmed by 2 bases and J by 4 bases, 15 bases remained unmatched. Germline loops: CDR1 SGHRS, CDR2 YFSETQ.

The V call is TRBV19, the J call TRBJ1-6; TRBD1 matches at 11 bases. The CDR3 runs to 16 residues. Trimming cost V 7 bases and J 7 bases; bases outside gene matches: 9. The germline gives CDR1 LNHDA, CDR2 SQIVND (reference sequence). For the CDR3, the DNA is TGTGCCAGTAACGGAGGACAGGGGGCAAGGAATTCACCCCTCCACTTT. Protein sequence: CASNGGQGARNSPLHF.

The rearrangement uses TRBV5-4 and TRBJ2-1; 9 bases match TRBD2. This CDR3 contains 16 residues. V lost 4 bases and J lost 2; bases outside the gene matches: 7. From germline, CDR1 is SGHNT and CDR2 YYREEE (reference sequence). CDR3 nucleotides: TGTGCCAGCAGCCCCAGGCTAGCGGGGACCTACAATGAGCAGTTCTTC. Encoded protein: CASSPRLAGTYNEQFF.

CDR3 residues: CATSREQGAQETQYF. The CDR3, as DNA: TGTGCCACCAGCAGAGAGCAAGGGGCTCAAGAGACCCAGTACTTC. V and J are TRBV15 and TRBJ2-5; TRBD1 might be the D (5 bases). CDR3 size: 15 residues. With 0 bases removed from V and 2 bases from J, the gap between germline ends came to 10 bases. Germline loops: CDR1 LNHNV, CDR2 YYDKDF (reference sequence).

V usage is TRBV30 and J usage is TRBJ1-2, with D perhaps TRBD1 (6 bases). V was pared by 0 bases and J by 4 bases, with 15 bases between. This CDR3 is 15 amino acids long. Germline V gene sequence: CDR1 GTSNPN, CDR2 SVGIG (reference sequence). CDR3 DNA sequence: TGTGCCTGGAGTGTACCGGGGGGCGCGTTCTATGGCTACACCTTC. Translated, it gives CAWSVPGGAFYGYTF.

The gene calls are TRBV9 and TRBJ1-1, with 9 bases fitting TRBD1. The V and J ends lost 3 bases and 6 bases, in that order; junction bases with no gene match: 6. CDR1 SGDLS and CDR2 YYNGEE come from the germline V gene. The CDR3 has 14 amino acids. The CDR3 is CASSADRGQAEAFF. For the CDR3, the DNA is TGTGCCAGCAGCGCGGACAGGGGCCAGGCTGAAGCTTTCTTT.

V usage is TRBV5-5 and J usage is TRBJ1-2, with D maybe TRBD1 (5 bases). V was clipped by 1 base and J by 7 bases, with 14 bases between them. CDR1 and CDR2 (germline): SGHKS, YYEKEE (reference sequence). The CDR3 has 14 residues. CDR3 in amino acids: CASSLPRAHGGYTF. CDR3 DNA: TGTGCCAGCAGCTTGCCCAGGGCGCATGGTGGCTACACCTTC. Supplemented by reference TRBV5-5 and TRBJ1-2, the full variable domain reads DAGVTQSPTHLIKTRGQQVTLRCSPISGHKSVSWYQQVLGQGPQFIFQYYEKEERGRGNFPDRFSARQFPNYSSELNVNALLLGDSALYLCASSLPRAHGGYTFGSGTRLTVV.

The V gene is TRBV20-1, the J gene TRBJ2-7; TRBD1 matches 7 bases. CDR1 DFQATT and CDR2 SNEGSKA come from the germline V gene (reference sequence). The CDR3 spans 16 residues. Trimming cost V 3 bases and J 1 base; bases outside gene matches: 12. The CDR3 is CSASPYRGLSSYEQYF. The DNA for the CDR3 is TGCAGTGCTAGTCCTTACAGGGGTTTGAGTTCCTACGAGCAGTACTTC.

V usage is TRBV3-1 (or the pseudogene TRBV3-2) and J usage is TRBJ2-2; D unresolved. This CDR3 is 14 amino acids long. V was trimmed by 2 bases and J by 5 bases, leaving 9 bases between them. In germline, CDR1 is LGHDT, CDR2 YNNKEL (reference sequence). The CDR3 loop is CASSQPTKTGELFF. CDR3 sequence (DNA): TGTGCCAGCAGCCAACCAACAAAAACCGGGGAGCTGTTTTTT.

The V gene is TRBV6-6, the J gene TRBJ1-4, with TRBD1 identical over 7 bases. Looked up from germline, CDR1 is MNHNY and CDR2 is SVGAGI (reference sequence). With V trimmed by 0 bases and J by 8 bases, 9 bases remained unmatched. CDR3 length: 16 residues. This chain's CDR3 is CASSYSMGRGTEKLFF. DNA of the CDR3: TGTGCCAGCAGTTACTCGATGGGCAGGGGGACGGAAAAACTGTTTTTT.

V usage is TRBV4-1 and J usage is TRBJ2-7, with 9 nucleotides matching TRBD2. Germline CDR1 and CDR2: MGHRA and YSYEKL. The V and J ends lost 0 bases and 0 bases, in that order; junction bases with no gene match: 6. The CDR3 consists of 17 residues. As DNA, the CDR3 is TGCGCCAGCAGCCAAGAGGGGCTAGCGGGGCCCTCCTACGAGCAGTACTTC. Protein: CASSQEGLAGPSYEQYF.

The gene calls are TRBV24-1 and TRBJ1-5, with D possibly matching TRBD1 (6 bases). Trimming removed 8 bases at V and 0 bases at J, with 16 bases between. CDR1 and CDR2 from the germline V gene are KGHDR and SFDVKD. The CDR3 has 16 amino acids. CDR3 amino acids: CATISDRRNSNQPQHF. CDR3 nucleotide sequence: TGTGCCACCATTTCTGACAGGCGAAATAGCAATCAGCCCCAGCATTTT.

This chain joins TRBV7-2 and TRBJ1-5, with 10 positions matching TRBD1. CDR1 SGHTA and CDR2 FQGNSA come from the germline V gene. The CDR3 has 16 amino acids. With 5 bases clipped from V and 6 bases from J, the junction kept 10 bases outside the gene matches. In DNA, the CDR3 is TGTGCCAGCAGCCCAGGGGACAGGGGATGGAGTCAGCCCCAGCATTTT. It codes for CASSPGDRGWSQPQHF.

This clone has just one count. The identical CDR3 is also encoded by other nucleotide sequences in the sample. The gene calls are TRBV5-1 and TRBJ2-2; the match to TRBD2 covers 9 bases. This CDR3 region has 15 residues. Germline CDR1 and CDR2: SGHRS and YFSETQ. V gave up 4 bases and J gave up 2 bases; unmatched junction bases: 3. The CDR3 loop reads CASSPGLANTGELFF. CDR3 nucleotides: TGCGCCAGCAGCCCGGGACTAGCTAACACCGGGGAGCTGTTTTTT. Drawing the rest from reference TRBV5-1 and TRBJ2-2, the complete variable domain is KAGVTQTPRYLIKTRGQQVTLSCSPISGHRSVSWYQQTPGQGLQFLFEYFSETQRNKGNFPGRFSGRQFSNSRSEMNVSTLELGDSALYLCASSPGLANTGELFFGEGSRLTVL.

The chain joins TRBV9 to TRBJ2-3; no clear D. The CDR3 runs to 14 residues. In germline, CDR1 is SGDLS, CDR2 YYNGEE. Trimming left V 1 base short and J 4 bases short, with 10 bases between. The CDR3 DNA reads as TGTGCCAGCAGCGTAAGAAGCTCGGCAGATACGCAGTATTTT. Protein: CASSVRSSADTQYF.

This chain uses TRBV7-3 with TRBJ2-3, with TRBD2 matching over 9 bases. V lost 2 bases and J lost 6; bases outside the gene matches: 6. The CDR3 spans 15 residues. Germline loops: CDR1 SGHTA, CDR2 FQGTGA. CDR3 nucleotides: TGTGCCAGCAGCTTACGCGGGGGGGCCCAGGATACGCAGTATTTT. The encoded protein is CASSLRGGAQDTQYF.

CDR3 in DNA: TGTGCCAGCAGCCCCAGAGTGTACAGCTCCTACGAGCAGTACTTC. It translates to CASSPRVYSSYEQYF. The chain combines TRBV11-2 with TRBJ2-7; D gene ambiguous. With 5 bases removed from V and 0 bases from J, the gap between germline ends came to 14 bases. The CDR3 is made up of 15 amino acids. Germline V gives CDR1 SGHAT, CDR2 FQNNGV.